The rows below give T cell receptor beta chains drawn from one sample of a study of spatial heterogeneity in lung cancer. TCRdb redid the calling of the 5' RACE reads with MiXCR, one entry per CDR3 protein. The top ten clones hold about 7% of a sample with 20,000 to 25,000 distinct CDR3 sequences, approximately 4.2% of them seen once. The sequencing used PBMCs, collected at surgery. The receptor set was obtained from a male donor with early-stage non-small cell lung cancer. Both conserved end residues are part of each CDR3. A D gene is named only where the DNA matches it firmly. Clone size is not always given. Where it is, it says once, few, many or a class for expanded clones.

many TRBJ1-6 TRBV6-1 TRBD1 TGTGCCAGCAGAGGGGTCCGGGACAGAGATTCACCCCTCCACTTT CASRGVRDRDSPLHF
many TRBJ2-6 TRBV6-5 - TGTGCCAGCAGCCAAACAGGGTATGGGGCCAACGTCCTGACTTTC CASSQTGYGANVLTF
many TRBJ1-2 TRBV25-1 - TGTGCCAGCAGCGTTAACTATGGCTACACCTTC CASSVNYGYTF
- TRBJ1-6 TRBV27 TRBD1 TGTGCCAGCAGTTTCGACAGGGGACGGTCACCCCTCCACTTT CASSFDRGRSPLHF
many TRBJ2-3 TRBV20-1 - TGCAGTGCTAGAAACCGGGTTCCCGGGGGAGATACGCAGTATTTT CSARNRVPGGDTQYF
many TRBJ1-2 TRBV20-1 - TGCAGTGCTAGAGGGATAAAGACAGGCCCTGAGCGCTACACCTTC CSARGIKTGPERYTF
- TRBJ1-2 TRBV20-1 - TGCAGTGCTACAAGGACCGACTCAGCTAACTATGGCTACACCTTC CSATRTDSANYGYTF
few TRBJ1-1 TRBV6-1 - TGTGCCAGCAGTGAAGGACTCCTGAACACTGAAGCTTTCTTT CASSEGLLNTEAFF
- TRBJ2-5 TRBV7-9 TRBD2 TGTGCCAGCAGCTCCGAAGCGGGGACCCAAGAGACCCAGTACTTC CASSSEAGTQETQYF
many TRBJ1-1 TRBV11-1 - TGTGCCAGCAGCTTGGAGGGCTTGAACACTGAAGCTTTCTTT CASSLEGLNTEAFF
many TRBJ2-7 TRBV12-3/TRBV12-4 - TGTGCCAGCAGTTTAGAACACACCTACGAGCAGTACTTC CASSLEHTYEQYF
many TRBJ2-7 TRBV28 - TGTGCCAGCAGTTTAAGGGTATCCTACGAGCAGTACTTC CASSLRVSYEQYF
many TRBJ2-1 TRBV29-1 - TGCAGCGTTGAAGATCGAACTTCGGACAGTGGATTCGAGCAGTTCTTC CSVEDRTSDSGFEQFF
many TRBJ1-5 TRBV12-3/TRBV12-4 TRBD1 TGTGCCAGCAGTCTACCGGGACAGGGTGGGCGATCGAGTCAGCATTTT CASSLPGQGGRSSQHF
- TRBJ1-6 TRBV6-1 - TGTGCCAGCAGTGTAACGGGTGTTTCTAATTCACCCCTCCACTTT CASSVTGVSNSPLHF
few TRBJ2-5 TRBV7-2 - TGTGCCAGCAGCTTTCGACAGGTGCGGGGAGAGACCCAGTACTTC CASSFRQVRGETQYF
many TRBJ1-2 TRBV20-1 - TGCAGTGCTAGAGATGACTTTGGGTATGGCTACACCTTC CSARDDFGYGYTF
many TRBJ2-5 TRBV7-9 TRBD1 TGTGCCAGCAGCTTAGCACAGGGGATTGAAGAGACCCAGTACTTC CASSLAQGIEETQYF
many TRBJ2-3 TRBV9 TRBD2 TGTGCCAGCAGCGTACAGGGATATAGCGGGCCTAGCACAGATACGCAGTATTTT CASSVQGYSGPSTDTQYF
many TRBJ2-7 TRBV27 - TGTGCCAGCAGCGGAATGGGGGACCCGGCCTACGAGCAGTACTTC CASSGMGDPAYEQYF
few TRBJ2-2 TRBV7-2 - TGTGCCAGCAGGGGAGGAGGTTCCGCCGGGGAGCTGTTTTTT CASRGGGSAGELFF
many TRBJ1-5 TRBV27 - TGTGCCAGCAGTTTCGGGGAGAACCAGCCCCAGCATTTT CASSFGENQPQHF
few TRBJ2-2 TRBV5-1 - TGCGCCAGCAGCCTTACCGGGACACCGTTAACCGGGGAGCTGTTTTTT CASSLTGTPLTGELFF
many TRBJ2-3 TRBV27 - TGTGCCAGCAGTAGTAAGGGGGAGAAAGATACGCAGTATTTT CASSSKGEKDTQYF
many TRBJ2-3 TRBV4-1 - TGCGCCAGCAGCCAAGATCTAACAGGATACACAGATACGCAGTATTTT CASSQDLTGYTDTQYF
many TRBJ2-2 TRBV5-4 TRBD1 TGTGCCAGCACCGAGGGGGCAGGGGAGCTGTTTTTT CASTEGAGELFF
many TRBJ1-3 TRBV4-3 - TGCGCCAGCAGCCAAGGACAGTTTGGAAACACCATATATTTT CASSQGQFGNTIYF
many TRBJ2-4 TRBV12-3/TRBV12-4 - TGTGCCAGCAGTTTAGGGTCGGGAAACATTCAGTACTTC CASSLGSGNIQYF
many TRBJ1-5 TRBV18 - TGTGCCAGCTCAACAGCCAACAATCAGCCCCAGCATTTT CASSTANNQPQHF
medium-sized TRBJ2-7 TRBV6-2/TRBV6-3 TRBD1 TGTGCCATCAAGGGACAGACAGCCTACGAGCAGTACTTC CAIKGQTAYEQYF